The 9 T cell receptor beta chains below all came from one sample that was sequenced in a study of T cell repertoires in cytomegalovirus infection. No antigen is known for these receptors. A single record per CDR3 protein comes from TCRdb applying MiXCR to the reads. The sample contains about a million distinct CDR3 sequences, approximately 32% of which appear only once. Here the sequenced sample was cultured CD8+ T cells from PBMCs, taken from culture after CMV antigen stimulation. The receptors derive from a human donor in good health (CMV status not recorded). Some clones in this sample may be carry-over from other donors' samples.

This clonotype was seen a few times. The rearrangement links TRBV28 to TRBJ2-3; D uncertain. The CDR3 length is 15 residues. V dropped 2 bases and J dropped 0 bases, with 9 bases sitting between them. Germline V gene lookup returns CDR1 MDHEN and CDR2 SYDVKM. DNA of the CDR3: TGTGCCAGCAGTTTAATGGCTTCTAGCACAGATACGCAGTATTTT. Translating gives CASSLMASSTDTQYF.

V usage is TRBV7-6 and J usage is TRBJ1-1, with D uncertain. The CDR3 is made up of 12 amino acids. V lost 1 base and J lost 7, with 7 bases in between. In germline, CDR1 is SGHVS, CDR2 FNYEAQ. CDR3 sequence reads: CASSLEIVEAFF. In nucleotides, the CDR3 is TGTGCCAGCAGCTTAGAAATAGTTGAAGCTTTCTTT. The whole variable domain, filled in from reference TRBV7-6 and TRBJ1-1, reads GAGVSQSPRYKVTKRGQDVALRCDPISGHVSLYWYRQALGQGPEFLTYFNYEAQQDKSGLPNDRFSAERPEGSISTLTIQRTEQRDSAMYRCASSLEIVEAFFGQGTRLTVV.

The gene calls are TRBV5-1 and TRBJ1-1, with a possible D match to TRBD1 (6 bases). Germline-derived CDR1 and CDR2 are SGHRS and YFSETQ. Trimming stripped 1 base from V and 4 bases from J, with 11 bases between. The CDR3 has 14 amino acids. The CDR3 is CASSLMGAVTEAFF. The CDR3 region has the DNA TGCGCCAGCAGCTTGATGGGGGCCGTCACTGAAGCTTTCTTT.

There are a few counts of this clonotype. The rearrangement uses TRBV7-9 and TRBJ2-7; 8 nucleotides match TRBD1. V was clipped by 1 base and J by 0 bases; unmatched bases: 5. The CDR3 runs to 16 residues. Germline V CDR1 and CDR2: SEHNR, FQNEAQ (reference sequence). The CDR3 protein is CASSLDDRGYSYEQYF. CDR3 coding DNA: TGTGCCAGCAGCTTAGATGACAGGGGATACTCCTACGAGCAGTACTTC.

This clonotype has ten or more counts. V usage is TRBV7-8 and J usage is TRBJ1-6, with D unresolved. Trimming shortened V by 0 bases and J by 1 base, and 13 bases separated the two germline ends. Germline V gene lookup returns CDR1 SGHVS and CDR2 FQNEAQ. This CDR3 is 18 amino acids long. This chain's CDR3 is CASSLAPTEGSYNSPLHF. The CDR3, as DNA: TGTGCCAGCAGCTTAGCCCCTACGGAAGGGTCCTATAATTCACCCCTCCACTTT.

This clonotype was seen a few times. The rearrangement joins TRBV28 to TRBJ2-6; D gene unclear. V lost 3 bases and J 0 bases, leaving 6 bases between the germline ends. Germline CDR1 reads MDHEN; CDR2 reads SYDVKM. The CDR3 is 15 amino acids. CDR3 in amino acids: CASSLPGSGANVLTF. The CDR3 bases are TGTGCCAGCAGTTTGCCGGGCTCTGGGGCCAACGTCCTGACTTTC.

In its sample, this clonotype was seen a few times. The chain is built from TRBV12-3 or TRBV12-4 and TRBJ2-4, with no clear D. This CDR3 spans 18 amino acids. V lost 3 bases to trimming and J lost 0 bases, with 18 bases between them. As DNA, the CDR3 is TGTGCCAGCAGTTTTTCGTCCTGGGGTGGGGTAGCCAAAAACATTCAGTACTTC. This sequence encodes CASSFSSWGGVAKNIQYF.

The chain has TRBV5-1 and TRBJ2-3; TRBD1 matches at 8 bases. V lost 4 bases to trimming and J lost 0 bases; unmatched junction nucleotides: 10. Germline CDR1 SGHRS, CDR2 YFSETQ. This CDR3 comprises 17 residues. CDR3 DNA: TGCGCCAGCAGCCGTTGGGGACAGGCCTCTAGCACAGATACGCAGTATTTT. Its protein product is CASSRWGQASSTDTQYF. Full variable domain (rest looked up from reference TRBV5-1 and TRBJ2-3): KAGVTQTPRYLIKTRGQQVTLSCSPISGHRSVSWYQQTPGQGLQFLFEYFSETQRNKGNFPGRFSGRQFSNSRSEMNVSTLELGDSALYLCASSRWGQASSTDTQYFGPGTRLTVL.

About this clonotype itself: A junction boundary mismatches the germline segment, possibly from a read error. The chain links TRBV2 to TRBJ1-2; maybe TRBD1 (5 bases). The CDR3 contains 12 residues. Germline CDR1 reads SNHLY; CDR2 reads FYNNEI. The CDR3 DNA reads as TGTGCCAGCAGTGGGGGCGTCTATGGCTGCACCTTC. Its protein product is CASSGGVYGCTF. Complete variable domain (other parts from reference TRBV2 and TRBJ1-2): EPEVTQTPSHQVTQMGQEVILRCVPISNHLYFYWYRQILGQKVEFLVSFYNNEISEKSEIFDDQFSVERPDGSNFTLKIRSTKLEDSAMYFCASSGGVYGCTFGSGTRLTVV.